A single sample gave rise to the 20 T cell receptor beta chains below, sequenced in a study of T-cell reconstitution after alpha-beta-depleted transplantation in children. The TCRbeta library was prepared with unique molecular identifiers. One entry per CDR3 protein results from TCRdb running MiXCR on the PCR reads. The table shows around 450,000 distinct CDR3 sequences, with about 11% occurring only once. Here the sequenced sample was PBMCs, taken before TCRalphabeta/CD19-depleted stem cell transplant. The receptors originated from a child younger than 10 with inherited bone marrow failure, due to receive a stem cell transplant.

A word on this clonotype: This may be a read error, as it is one base from a much larger clone. The CDR3: CASSQVLTSGSGSKNIQYF. CDR3 DNA sequence: TGCGCCAGCAGCCAGGTGTTGACTAGCGGGAGTGGGTCCAAAAACATTCAGTACTTC. The chain employs TRBV4-3 and TRBJ2-4; 12 nucleotides line up with TRBD2. Germline V gene sequence: CDR1 LGHNA, CDR2 YSLEER. The CDR3 consists of 19 residues. With 3 bases clipped from V and 2 bases from J, the junction kept 11 bases outside the gene matches.

This clonotype was seen repeatedly, ten times or more. J is TRBJ2-7 and V is TRBV4-1; 8 bases align to TRBD2. The germline CDR1 and CDR2 sequences are MGHRA and YSYEKL. The CDR3 is made up of 15 amino acids. V lost 4 bases to trimming and J lost 0 bases; unmatched junction nucleotides: 5. In nucleotides, the CDR3 is TGCGCCAGCAGCCTATCCGGGACTAGCTCCTACGAGCAGTACTTC. Protein product: CASSLSGTSSYEQYF.

There are many counts of this clonotype. The rearrangement joins TRBV6-4 to TRBJ2-1; 8 bases are shared with TRBD2. Unmatched junction bases numbered 7, after V lost 6 bases and J lost 0 bases. This CDR3 has 16 amino acids. Germline CDR1 MRHNA, CDR2 SNTAGT. Written as DNA, the CDR3 is TGTGCCAGCAGCATCCGCGGGAGGAGCTCCTACAATGAGCAGTTCTTC. Residues: CASSIRGRSSYNEQFF.

This clonotype was seen many times. This rearrangement joins TRBV20-1 to TRBJ2-1; D is possibly TRBD1 or TRBD2 (7 bases each). V lost 6 bases to trimming and J lost 4 bases, with 13 bases between them. The germline CDR1 and CDR2 sequences are DFQATT and SNEGSKA (reference sequence). The CDR3 runs to 13 residues. DNA for the CDR3: TGCAGTGCCTTGCAGGGGGGGTACAATGAGCAGTTCTTC. It encodes CSALQGGYNEQFF.

The rearrangement uses TRBV5-1 and TRBJ2-5; TRBD2 is a possible D gene (6 bases). V was trimmed by 4 bases and J by 2 bases, leaving 18 bases between them. CDR1 is SGHRS, CDR2 YFSETQ, per germline. This CDR3 has 16 amino acids. CDR3 nucleotide sequence: TGCGCCAGCAGCAACCCGGTCGGTAGCGGACAAGAGACCCAGTACTTC. Its protein is CASSNPVGSGQETQYF. The complete variable domain, with remaining parts taken from reference TRBV5-1 and TRBJ2-5, reads KAGVTQTPRYLIKTRGQQVTLSCSPISGHRSVSWYQQTPGQGLQFLFEYFSETQRNKGNFPGRFSGRQFSNSRSEMNVSTLELGDSALYLCASSNPVGSGQETQYFGPGTRLLVL.

The table lists this clonotype with many counts. The CDR3 spells CSAPGQGADEQFF. Here the CDR3 DNA reads TGCAGTGCTCCAGGACAGGGGGCGGATGAGCAGTTCTTC. V usage is TRBV20-1 and J usage is TRBJ2-1; TRBD1 matches 11 bases. V lost 5 bases and J lost 8; bases outside the gene matches: 5. Per germline, CDR1 DFQATT and CDR2 SNEGSKA (reference sequence). The CDR3 totals 13 residues.

Ten or more counts support this clonotype. The rearrangement joins TRBV7-9 to TRBJ2-7; D call uncertain. CDR1 SEHNR and CDR2 FQNEAQ come from the germline V gene (reference sequence). The CDR3 spans 15 residues. The V end was cut by 2 bases, the J end by 2 bases, with 13 bases between. CDR3 loop: CASSLWDPATYEQYF. The CDR3 DNA reads as TGTGCCAGCAGCTTATGGGATCCGGCCACCTACGAGCAGTACTTC.

This clonotype was detected only a few times. This chain links TRBV30 with TRBJ1-3; D is undetermined. Deletions cut 1 base from V and 4 bases from J, with 11 bases between. The CDR3 has 14 amino acids. Germline V gene data show CDR1 as GTSNPN and CDR2 as SVGIG (reference sequence). The CDR3 DNA reads TGTGCCTGGAGTGAACGGGGTGGAGGAAACACCATATATTTT. This gives the protein CAWSERGGGNTIYF.

This clonotype was picked up many times. The rearrangement joins TRBV12-3 or TRBV12-4 to TRBJ2-7; 10 bases map to TRBD2. CDR3 length: 16 amino acids. V was clipped by 5 bases and J by 6 bases; unmatched bases: 13. As DNA, the CDR3 is TGTGCCAGCAGTCCCCTATCTCTAGCGGGAGCACCCGAGCAGTACTTC. It is translated as CASSPLSLAGAPEQYF.

This clonotype was observed many times. This sequence joins TRBV14 and TRBJ2-5, with TRBD2 identical over 7 bases. The CDR3 consists of 14 residues. V was clipped by 1 base and J by 5 bases; unmatched bases: 4. Germline-derived CDR1 and CDR2 are SGHDN and FVKESK. CDR3 coding DNA: TGTGCCAGCAGCCAAGTACCGGGAGGCGAGACCCAGTACTTC. This translates into CASSQVPGGETQYF.

This clonotype was observed at least ten times. The J gene is TRBJ1-1, the V gene TRBV9; D gene ambiguous. This CDR3 spans 14 amino acids. V lost 0 bases and J 0 bases, leaving 6 bases between the germline ends. Germline V gene data show CDR1 as SGDLS and CDR2 as YYNGEE. This chain's CDR3 is CASSVGQLNTEAFF. The CDR3 DNA reads as TGTGCCAGCAGCGTAGGGCAGTTGAACACTGAAGCTTTCTTT.

In this sample, this clonotype turned up many times. V is TRBV7-7 and J is TRBJ2-7, with a possible D match to TRBD2 (5 bases). V dropped 4 bases and J dropped 6 bases, with 13 bases sitting between them. Looked up from germline, CDR1 is SSHAT and CDR2 is FNYEAQ (reference sequence). The CDR3 length is 13 residues. The CDR3 region is CASSSVVGSEQYF. The CDR3 bases are TGTGCCAGCAGCTCCGTAGTGGGGAGCGAGCAGTACTTC.

This clonotype showed up many times. J is TRBJ1-1 and V is TRBV11-2; D is possibly TRBD1 (5 bases). Trimming pared 4 bases from V and 10 bases from J, leaving 10 bases between. CDR3 length: 11 residues. Germline lookup yields CDR1 SGHAT and CDR2 FQNNGV. CDR3: CASSSVGGAFF. The CDR3 DNA reads TGTGCCAGCAGCTCGGTCGGGGGAGCTTTCTTT. Looking up the rest from reference TRBV11-2 and TRBJ1-1 gives the full variable domain: EAGVAQSPRYKIIEKRQSVAFWCNPISGHATLYWYQQILGQGPKLLIQFQNNGVVDDSQLPKDRFSAERLKGVDSTLKIQPAKLEDSAVYLCASSSVGGAFFGQGTRLTVV.

This clonotype was recorded at least ten times. The V call is TRBV10-1, the J call TRBJ2-1; no definite D call. The V and J ends lost 4 bases and 6 bases respectively, with 16 bases between them. The CDR3 covers 15 residues. Germline V gene sequence: CDR1 WNHNN, CDR2 SYGVQD (reference sequence). CDR3: CASSVNDGGFNEQFF. CDR3 coding DNA: TGCGCCAGCAGTGTAAATGATGGCGGTTTCAATGAGCAGTTCTTC.

This clonotype was observed a handful of times. The chain uses TRBV6-2 or TRBV6-3 and TRBJ2-1; TRBD2 aligns across 14 bases. CDR1 MNHEY and CDR2 SVGEGT come from the germline V gene. V dropped 2 bases and J dropped 0; count of bases not matched to a gene: 18. The CDR3 has 23 amino acids. The CDR3 reads CASSYTAGRGLAGVRSSYNEQFF. CDR3 coding DNA: TGTGCCAGCAGTTACACCGCTGGCCGGGGACTAGCGGGAGTGAGAAGCTCCTACAATGAGCAGTTCTTC.

V and J are TRBV4-1 and TRBJ2-7; D uncertain. The CDR3 is 18 residues long. Looked up from germline, CDR1 is MGHRA and CDR2 is YSYEKL. Trimming stripped 6 bases from V and 2 bases from J, with 26 bases between. CDR3 in DNA: TGCGCCAGCAGTGAGAGATCCATGGGCCACCCCCGCACCTACGAGCAGTACTTC. Its protein is CASSERSMGHPRTYEQYF.

In its sample, this clonotype was seen many times. The J gene is TRBJ2-7, the V gene TRBV6-1, with 9 bases matching TRBD2. V shed 4 bases and J 3 bases; nucleotides not matched to a gene: 7. The length of the CDR3 is 15 residues. CDR1 MNHNS and CDR2 SASEGT come from the germline V gene. The DNA of the CDR3 is TGTGCCAGCAGTGCCCTGGCGGGAGGGGTCTACGAGCAGTACTTC. Translation gives CASSALAGGVYEQYF.

This clonotype was observed at least ten times. This rearrangement joins TRBV12-3 or TRBV12-4 to TRBJ2-3; D may correspond to TRBD1 or TRBD2 (5 bases each). Trimming pared 3 bases from V and 2 bases from J, leaving 12 bases between. The CDR3 runs to 15 residues. CDR3 residues: CASSLAVGTTDTQYF. The CDR3 bases are TGTGCCAGCAGTTTGGCCGTCGGGACCACAGATACGCAGTATTTT.

The chain carries TRBV6-2 or TRBV6-3 and TRBJ1-5; D not resolved. Germline V gene sequence: CDR1 MNHEY, CDR2 SVGEGT. V was shortened by 2 bases and J by 0 bases, with 17 bases between the two germline ends. The CDR3 spans 18 residues. The CDR3 sequence is CASSYDPYLVHSNQPQHF. DNA of the CDR3: TGTGCCAGCAGTTACGATCCTTACCTCGTTCATAGCAATCAGCCCCAGCATTTT.

The chain recombines TRBV28 with TRBJ2-5; 12 nucleotides line up with TRBD2. The CDR3 length is 16 residues. Germline V gives CDR1 MDHEN, CDR2 SYDVKM. J gave up 1 base and V 6 bases, and 6 bases lay outside the gene matches. The CDR3 is CASRLGLAGIQETQYF. For the CDR3, the DNA is TGTGCCAGCAGACTGGGACTAGCGGGTATCCAAGAGACCCAGTACTTC.